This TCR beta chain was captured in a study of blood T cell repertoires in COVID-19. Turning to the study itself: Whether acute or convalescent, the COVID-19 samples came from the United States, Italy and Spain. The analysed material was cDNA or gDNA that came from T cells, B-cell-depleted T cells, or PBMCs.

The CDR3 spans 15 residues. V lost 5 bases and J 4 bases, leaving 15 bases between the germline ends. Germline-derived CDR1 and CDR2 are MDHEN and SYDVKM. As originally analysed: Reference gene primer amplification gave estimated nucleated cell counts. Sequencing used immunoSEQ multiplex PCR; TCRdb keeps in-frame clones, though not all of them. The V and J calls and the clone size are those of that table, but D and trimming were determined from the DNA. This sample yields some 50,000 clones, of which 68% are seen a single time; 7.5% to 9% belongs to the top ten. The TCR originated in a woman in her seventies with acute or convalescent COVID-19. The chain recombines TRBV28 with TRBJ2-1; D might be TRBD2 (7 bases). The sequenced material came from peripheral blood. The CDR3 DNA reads TGTGCCAGCAGTGCGGGAGAGGGGGGATACAATGAGCAGTTCTTC. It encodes CASSAGEGGYNEQFF.